This T cell receptor beta chain was recovered during a study of cytomegalovirus exposure and HLA in healthy donors. The length of the CDR3 is 16 residues. Trimming shortened V by 1 base and J by 1 base, and 12 bases separated the two germline ends. CDR1 and CDR2 from the germline V gene are MGHRA and YSYEKL. Primers: 60 Vbeta forward and 13 Jbeta reverse. Profiling relied on immunoSEQ multiplex PCR, and the TCRdb table lists in-frame clones only, not all of them. This table holds about 300,000 clones, approximately 90% found once. The receptor comes from a man aged 35 to 55 in good health and CMV-seropositive. The rearrangement uses TRBV4-1 and TRBJ2-3; D is unresolved. Sequenced: PBMCs. The CDR3 sequence: CASSQGFPRGTDTQYF. The CDR3 nucleotides read TGCGCCAGCAGCCAAGGTTTCCCCCGCGGCACAGATACGCAGTATTTT.